This T cell receptor beta chain was obtained from a study of tumor and adjacent non-tumor tissue in lung cancer. At the level of the study: Samples averaged around 3.9 million productive TCRbeta reads each.

TCRbeta libraries were built with three rounds of nested PCR, modified from ARM-PCR. MiXCR was run by TCRdb on the multiplex PCR reads, yielding one entry per CDR3 protein. The sample has some 80,000 distinct CDR3 sequences; roughly 77% are singletons. This clonotype was detected only a few times. Its specificity is unknown. Study-wide results and caveats: Tumor tissue had significantly higher TCR diversity than normal lung.

J was trimmed by 3 bases and V by 7 bases; bases with no gene match: 6. The CDR3 is 14 residues long. CDR1 is MNHNY and CDR2 is SVGAGI in the germline V gene (reference sequence). The template was RNA from unsorted bulk tissue. This non-tumor lung sample came from over 3 cm beyond the tumor edge. Chemotherapy-naive patients with new lung cancer underwent thoracic surgery in China, August–late 2014. The origin of this receptor is a woman aged 45-59 years with non-small cell lung cancer. Sample: distant non-tumor lung tissue. The genes are TRBV6-6 and TRBJ2-3; 8 bases agree with TRBD2. For the CDR3, the DNA is TGTGCCAGCACACCGGGAGGGCCGACAGATACGCAGTATTTT. It codes for CASTPGGPTDTQYF.